Below, 9 T cell receptor beta chains from the same sample are listed, as sequenced in a study of spatial heterogeneity in lung cancer. Described time point: blood at routine non-recurrence follow-up after resection. TCRdb reanalysed the 5' RACE reads using MiXCR and keeps one entry per CDR3 protein. The table lists tens of thousands of distinct CDR3 sequences, 5% to 6% of them singletons. Sample: PBMCs, taken at follow-up. These TCRs come from a female donor with early-stage non-small cell lung cancer.

This clonotype was seen more than once but under ten times. The chain uses TRBV20-1 and TRBJ2-3, with TRBD1 identical over 9 bases. From germline, CDR1 is DFQATT and CDR2 SNEGSKA (reference sequence). This CDR3 spans 13 amino acids. CDR3 region: CQVRDRATDTQYF. The DNA of the CDR3 is TGCCAAGTCCGGGACAGGGCCACAGATACGCAGTATTTT.

The sample holds many counts of this clonotype. In DNA form, the CDR3 reads TGCAGCTCAGAACCGACCGGGGCTTACAATGAGCAGTTCTTC. Residues: CSSEPTGAYNEQFF. This chain joins TRBV20-1 and TRBJ2-1; D possibly uses TRBD1 or TRBD2 (5 bases each). Germline loops: CDR1 DFQATT, CDR2 SNEGSKA (reference sequence). The length of the CDR3 is 14 residues.

To note about this clonotype: This sequence may be a read error, since a much larger clone differs from it by one base. This rearrangement joins TRBV7-2 to TRBJ1-6; D is possibly TRBD1 (6 bases). The CDR3 runs 14 residues. Deletions cut 6 bases from V and 6 bases from J, with 12 bases between. Germline CDR1 reads SGHTA; CDR2 reads FQGNSA. The CDR3 sequence: CASRQQGTNSPLHF. The CDR3 nucleotides are TGTGCCAGCAGACAACAGGGCACTAATTCACCCCTCCACTTT.

In its sample, this clonotype ranks as medium-sized. The CDR3 loop is CSARASGGYSYNEQFF. CDR3 in DNA: TGCAGTGCTAGAGCTAGCGGGGGGTACTCCTACAATGAGCAGTTCTTC. The genes are TRBV20-1 and TRBJ2-1, with 11 positions matching TRBD2. Germline V gene sequence: CDR1 DFQATT, CDR2 SNEGSKA (reference sequence). The CDR3 extends over 16 amino acids. Unmatched junction bases numbered 2, after V lost 1 base and J lost 0 bases.

At least ten counts were recorded for this clonotype. The chain recombines TRBV5-1 with TRBJ1-2, with 7 nucleotides matching TRBD1. CDR3 length: 15 residues. Per the germline V gene, CDR1 is SGHRS and CDR2 is YFSETQ. V was clipped by 5 bases and J by 3 bases; unmatched bases: 10. CDR3 region: CASSNHRGLDYGYTF. DNA of the CDR3: TGCGCCAGCAGTAATCACAGGGGCTTGGACTATGGCTACACCTTC.

This clonotype was seen many times. This chain links TRBV2 with TRBJ2-1; 14 nucleotides align to TRBD2. V lost 8 bases to trimming and J lost 4 bases; unmatched junction nucleotides: 10. CDR1 and CDR2 (germline): SNHLY, FYNNEI. CDR3 size: 17 residues. CDR3 in amino acids: CASRLGTSGGRYNEQFF. The CDR3 nucleotides are TGTGCCAGCCGGCTTGGGACTAGCGGGGGACGGTACAATGAGCAGTTCTTC.

This clonotype has at least ten counts. The chain recombines TRBV12-3 or TRBV12-4 with TRBJ1-2; no firm D call. CDR3 size: 13 residues. Deletions cut 8 bases from V and 2 bases from J, with 12 bases between. CDR3 in amino acids: CASSHDGNYGYTF. The CDR3 nucleotides are TGTGCCAGCTCCCATGACGGGAACTATGGCTACACCTTC.

This clonotype has at least ten counts. V gene TRBV28 combines with J gene TRBJ2-7, with TRBD2 identical over 8 bases. Trimming removed 3 bases from V and 2 bases from J; junction bases left unmatched: 9. The CDR3 runs to 16 residues. Germline lookup yields CDR1 MDHEN and CDR2 SYDVKM. CDR3: CASSFHLAGLTYEQYF. Written as DNA, the CDR3 is TGTGCCAGCAGTTTCCATTTAGCGGGGTTGACCTACGAGCAGTACTTC.

This clonotype was found many times. V usage is TRBV28 and J usage is TRBJ2-1; 10 bases align to TRBD2. This CDR3 has 19 amino acids. Unmatched junction bases numbered 18, after V lost 4 bases and J lost 6 bases. Germline V lookup: CDR1 MDHEN, CDR2 SYDVKM. CDR3 sequence: CASSSIWRESSGRGNEQFF. In DNA form, the CDR3 reads TGTGCCAGCAGTTCAATTTGGCGGGAATCTAGCGGGAGAGGCAATGAGCAGTTCTTC. The whole variable domain, filled in from reference TRBV28 and TRBJ2-1, reads DVKVTQSSRYLVKRTGEKVFLECVQDMDHENMFWYRQDPGLGLRLIYFSYDVKMKEKGDIPEGYSVSREKKERFSLILESASTNQTSMYLCASSSIWRESSGRGNEQFFGPGTRLTVL.